The T cell receptor beta chain under discussion was sequenced for a study of blood T cell repertoires in COVID-19. Assay: immunoSEQ multiplex PCR; the TCRdb copy retains only in-frame clones and omits some. The profile shows about 160,000 clones, less than 85% of them singletons. The length of the CDR3 is 15 residues. The V and J ends lost 6 bases and 4 bases respectively, with 18 bases between them. In germline, CDR1 is SNHLY, CDR2 FYNNEI. The TCR was taken from a man aged 55 to 70 who had recovered from COVID-19. The sample comprised PBMCs or T cells enriched from blood (not recorded which). V usage is TRBV2 and J usage is TRBJ1-1; D perhaps matches TRBD1 (5 bases). CDR3 protein: CASRVGTWAGTEAFF. The DNA of the CDR3 is TGTGCCAGCAGGGTTGGGACTTGGGCCGGCACTGAAGCTTTCTTT.